One sample yielded the 29 T cell receptor beta chains listed below, sequenced in a study of cytomegalovirus exposure and HLA in healthy donors. The PCR had 60 Vbeta and 13 Jbeta primers. TCRdb's table, derived via immunoSEQ multiplex PCR, lists solely in-frame clones and lacks some. The table has some 130,000 clones, 60% to 75% seen once. The sequencing sample was made of PBMCs. These receptors all stem from a human donor in good health.

The J gene is TRBJ1-2, the V gene TRBV28; D is ambiguous. Per germline, CDR1 MDHEN and CDR2 SYDVKM. Trimming pared 3 bases from V and 3 bases from J, leaving 17 bases between. The CDR3 is made up of 16 amino acids. DNA of the CDR3: TGTGCCAGCAGTTTTGACTCTCTACTCGGGGACTATGGCTACACCTTC. It yields the protein CASSFDSLLGDYGYTF.

The chain employs TRBV27 and TRBJ1-2; D remains unclear. This CDR3 comprises 14 residues. The germline CDR1 and CDR2 sequences are MNHEY and SMNVEV (reference sequence). V was clipped by 3 bases and J by 2 bases, with 10 bases between them. In DNA form, the CDR3 reads TGTGCCAGCAGTTTTAGGACGGGAAACTATGGCTACACCTTC. The encoded protein is CASSFRTGNYGYTF.

CDR3 DNA: TGTGCCAGCAGTTTCGGACTGTTTGGGGCCAACGTCCTGACTTTC. Translating gives CASSFGLFGANVLTF. The chain is built from TRBV27 and TRBJ2-6; a possible D gene is TRBD2 (5 bases). CDR3 size: 15 residues. Germline V gene lookup returns CDR1 MNHEY and CDR2 SMNVEV (reference sequence). V lost 3 bases, J lost 3 bases, and 9 bases lay in between.

A few counts support this clone. V gene TRBV4-1 combines with J gene TRBJ2-5; 9 bases align to TRBD1. The CDR3 is 14 amino acids. Germline V gives CDR1 MGHRA, CDR2 YSYEKL. Trimming cost V 5 bases and J 4 bases; bases outside gene matches: 5. The CDR3 sequence: CASSDDRGAETQYF. The CDR3 nucleotides are TGCGCCAGCAGCGACGACAGGGGGGCAGAGACCCAGTACTTC.

This rearrangement joins TRBV7-9 to TRBJ2-3; D unresolved. Germline V gene lookup returns CDR1 SEHNR and CDR2 FQNEAQ (reference sequence). This CDR3 comprises 13 residues. Between the trimmed V and J ends, which lost 8 bases and 1 base, there was a span of 10 bases. The CDR3 DNA reads TGTGCCAGCGCTGAGGCTGGCACAGATACGCAGTATTTT. Translation: CASAEAGTDTQYF.

This chain uses TRBV18 with TRBJ2-5; 7 bases map to TRBD1. The DNA end is a closer match to TRBJ2-7, so the J assignment may be wrong. The germline gives CDR1 KGHSH, CDR2 LQKENI. CDR3 length equals 14 residues. The CDR3 protein is CASSPGTETYEQYF. The CDR3 nucleotides are TGTGCCAGCTCACCAGGGACAGAGACCTACGAGCAGTACTTC.

The chain is built from TRBV14 and TRBJ2-7; D gene ambiguous. The germline gives CDR1 SGHDN, CDR2 FVKESK. This CDR3 region has 13 residues. V lost 2 bases and J 2 bases, leaving 7 bases between the germline ends. The CDR3: CASSQQVTYEQYF. The CDR3 region has the DNA TGTGCCAGCAGCCAACAGGTAACCTACGAGCAGTACTTC.

This clone was counted once. The chain links TRBV18 to TRBJ1-5; possible D gene TRBD1, 5 bases. Trimming cost V 6 bases and J 6 bases, with 12 bases left between them. Germline CDR1 and CDR2: KGHSH and LQKENI. The CDR3 covers 13 residues. The CDR3 nucleotides are TGTGCCAGCTCGTCACAGGCAGCTCAGCCCCAGCATTTT. Protein product: CASSSQAAQPQHF. Full variable domain (missing parts from reference TRBV18 and TRBJ1-5): NAGVMQNPRHLVRRRGQEARLRCSPMKGHSHVYWYRQLPEEGLKFMVYLQKENIIDESGMPKERFSAEFPKEGPSILRIQQVVRGDSAAYFCASSSQAAQPQHFGDGTRLSIL.

In its sample, this clone was seen once. V and J are TRBV5-1 and TRBJ2-3, with D unclear. This CDR3 spans 14 amino acids. Trimming shortened V by 2 bases and J by 3 bases, and 10 bases separated the two germline ends. Germline V gene data show CDR1 as SGHRS and CDR2 as YFSETQ. The CDR3 region has the DNA TGCGCCAGCAGCTTCCCCCCGGGTACAGATACGCAGTATTTT. It encodes CASSFPPGTDTQYF.

Written as DNA, the CDR3 is TGCGCCAGCAGCCGTATGACTAGCGGGAGCAACACCGGGGAGCTGTTTTTT. Amino acids: CASSRMTSGSNTGELFF. This rearrangement joins TRBV4-3 to TRBJ2-2, with 12 bases fitting TRBD2. Unmatched junction bases numbered 5, after V lost 4 bases and J lost 2 bases. Germline loops: CDR1 LGHNA, CDR2 YSLEER. This CDR3 contains 17 residues.

This chain uses TRBV19 with TRBJ2-4; the match to TRBD2 covers 9 bases. The germline CDR1 and CDR2 sequences are LNHDA and SQIVND (reference sequence). This CDR3 comprises 21 residues. V trimming: 5 bases; J trimming: 4 bases; junction bases outside the gene matches: 24. The CDR3 bases are TGTGCCAGTAGTCCCAAAGGGGGACTAGCTTTATTCGCCACGGGGAAAAACATTCAGTACTTC. As protein: CASSPKGGLALFATGKNIQYF.

The chain joins TRBV28 to TRBJ2-4, with 7 bases aligning to TRBD2. Germline CDR1 reads MDHEN; CDR2 reads SYDVKM. V shed 2 bases, J shed 8 bases, and the junction held 6 bases outside the gene matches. The CDR3 spans 14 residues. CDR3 bases: TGTGCCAGCAGTTTAGCGTCTGGGAGGGACATTCAGTACTTC. Amino acids: CASSLASGRDIQYF.

This clone was picked up a small number of times. This chain uses TRBV19 with TRBJ2-2, with D possibly TRBD1 on 6 matching bases. This CDR3 comprises 13 residues. The germline V gene encodes CDR1 LNHDA and CDR2 SQIVND (reference sequence). V gave up 10 bases and J gave up 6 bases, with 15 bases separating them. CDR3 in amino acids: CATAGTQSGELFF. The CDR3 DNA follows: TGTGCCACCGCCGGGACACAGTCCGGGGAGCTGTTTTTT.

This chain uses TRBV11-3 with TRBJ2-7; 14 bases are a match to TRBD2. The CDR3 runs to 16 residues. The germline CDR1 and CDR2 sequences are SGHNT and YENEEA. V shed 5 bases, J shed 3 bases, and the junction held 6 bases outside the gene matches. The DNA for the CDR3 is TGTGCCAGCAGCCGCGGACTAGCGGGAGGAATCTACGAGCAGTACTTC. Translated, it gives CASSRGLAGGIYEQYF. Together with reference TRBV11-3 and TRBJ2-7, the CDR3 gives the full variable domain: EAGVVQSPRYKIIEKKQPVAFWCNPISGHNTLYWYLQNLGQGPELLIRYENEEAVDDSQLPKDRFSAERLKGVDSTLKIQPAELGDSAVYLCASSRGLAGGIYEQYFGPGTRLTVT.

V and J are TRBV1 and TRBJ2-7; whether TRBD2, the table's D call, matches the DNA was not checked. TRBV1 represents a pseudogene. This CDR3 contains 20 residues. Here the CDR3 reads CTSSQDVTSGREPGAEEQYF. DNA of the CDR3: TGCACCAGCAGCCAAGACGTTACTAGCGGGAGGGAACCCGGAGCTGAGGAGCAGTACTTC.

The DNA of the CDR3 is TGTGCCAGCAGCTCCTACGGGTTGAGGGACAATGAGCAGTTCTTC. Amino acid sequence: CASSSYGLRDNEQFF. V gene TRBV5-6 combines with J gene TRBJ2-1; possible D gene TRBD2, 5 bases. V lost 3 bases, J lost 5 bases, and 15 bases lay in between. CDR3 length equals 15 residues. Germline V gene data show CDR1 as SGHDT and CDR2 as YYEEEE.

Regarding this clone: This CDR3 is also generated by other DNA sequences in the sample. The V and J genes are TRBV7-9 and TRBJ2-7; 7 nucleotides agree with TRBD1. V shed 1 base and J 2 bases; nucleotides not matched to a gene: 2. The CDR3 is made up of 14 amino acids. Per the germline V gene, CDR1 is SEHNR and CDR2 is FQNEAQ (reference sequence). CDR3 residues: CASSLGQGAYEQYF. The CDR3 DNA is TGTGCCAGCAGCTTAGGACAGGGAGCCTACGAGCAGTACTTC. The complete variable domain, with remaining parts taken from reference TRBV7-9 and TRBJ2-7, reads DTGVSQNPRHKITKRGQNVTFRCDPISEHNRLYWYRQTLGQGPEFLTYFQNEAQLEKSRLLSDRFSAERPKGSFSTLEIQRTEQGDSAMYLCASSLGQGAYEQYFGPGTRLTVT.

The sample holds a few counts of this clone. The CDR3 region has the DNA TGTGCCAGCAGTTTACTCGGGGGGAACACTGAAGCTTTCTTT. Encoded protein: CASSLLGGNTEAFF. The V gene is TRBV27, the J gene TRBJ1-1; maybe TRBD1 (5 bases). V was cut by 2 bases and J by 1 base, with 8 bases left in between. Germline values: CDR1 MNHEY, CDR2 SMNVEV (reference sequence). The CDR3 length is 14 residues.

This sequence joins TRBV28 and TRBJ2-7, with 8 nucleotides matching TRBD2. The CDR3 totals 15 residues. From germline, CDR1 is MDHEN and CDR2 SYDVKM. V dropped 5 bases and J dropped 1; count of bases not matched to a gene: 7. This chain's CDR3 is CASSPLAETSYEQYF. The CDR3 nucleotides are TGTGCCAGCAGTCCACTAGCGGAGACTTCCTACGAGCAGTACTTC.

J is TRBJ2-1 and V is TRBV11-2; D ambiguous. The germline gives CDR1 SGHAT, CDR2 FQNNGV. CDR3 length: 12 amino acids. V was shortened by 1 base and J by 10 bases, with 8 bases between the two germline ends. In DNA, the CDR3 is TGTGCCAGCAGCTTAGTATCGCGGGAGCAGTTCTTC. Its translation is CASSLVSREQFF.

This chain uses TRBV5-4 with TRBJ2-5; 7 bases are shared with TRBD1. V dropped 5 bases and J dropped 2; count of bases not matched to a gene: 6. Germline-derived CDR1 and CDR2 are SGHNT and YYREEE (reference sequence). The CDR3 contains 14 residues. The CDR3 region has the DNA TGTGCCAGCAGTGAGGGACAGTTTCAAGAGACCCAGTACTTC. Translating it yields CASSEGQFQETQYF.

The chain combines TRBV11-3 with TRBJ2-3, with TRBD2 matching 7 bases. This CDR3 has 15 residues. The J segment lost 6 bases and the V segment lost 5 bases, leaving 11 bases of the junction unmatched. Germline V lookup: CDR1 SGHNT, CDR2 YENEEA. CDR3 sequence: CASSRGGGTTDTQYF. Here the CDR3 DNA reads TGTGCCAGCAGCCGAGGCGGAGGGACTACTGATACGCAGTATTTT.

The chain combines TRBV11-3 with TRBJ2-1; 7 nucleotides line up with TRBD2. CDR1 and CDR2 from the germline V gene are SGHNT and YENEEA. V was pared by 5 bases and J by 9 bases, with 7 bases of the junction left unmatched. CDR3 length equals 13 residues. The CDR3 is CASSRLLATEQFF. Here the CDR3 DNA reads TGTGCCAGCAGCCGTCTACTAGCGACTGAGCAGTTCTTC.

V usage is TRBV5-4 and J usage is TRBJ2-1, with 12 bases fitting TRBD2. The CDR3 has 16 residues. CDR1 and CDR2 (germline): SGHNT, YYREEE (reference sequence). With 2 bases clipped from V and 5 bases from J, the junction kept 5 bases outside the gene matches. In DNA form, the CDR3 reads TGTGCCAGCAGCTTACTAGCGGGAGGTTCCCACAATGAGCAGTTCTTC. Amino acids: CASSLLAGGSHNEQFF.

The rearrangement joins TRBV18 to TRBJ1-1; TRBD1 might be the D (5 bases). Germline lookup yields CDR1 KGHSH and CDR2 LQKENI. The CDR3 sequence is 16 residues long. Trimming removed 5 bases at V and 1 base at J, with 17 bases between. In DNA, the CDR3 is TGTGCCAGCTCAATAACAGGTAACACACGGAACACTGAAGCTTTCTTT. Translated, it gives CASSITGNTRNTEAFF.

This clone was observed once. The genes are TRBV28 and TRBJ1-1; TRBD1 agrees at 10 bases. This CDR3 is 18 amino acids long. V lost 4 bases, J lost 0 bases, and 11 bases stayed unmatched. Germline-derived CDR1 and CDR2 are MDHEN and SYDVKM. CDR3 DNA: TGTGCCAGCAGTTGGACAGGGGGGGGGCGACAAATGAACACTGAAGCTTTCTTT. This codes for CASSWTGGGRQMNTEAFF.

This chain joins TRBV27 and TRBJ2-3; 13 positions agree with TRBD2. J lost 6 bases, V lost 8 bases, and 5 bases had no gene match. CDR1 MNHEY and CDR2 SMNVEV come from the germline V gene (reference sequence). This CDR3 has 14 residues. The CDR3 nucleotides read TGTGCCAGCTTGGGACTAGCGGGGACTGATACGCAGTATTTT. Protein sequence: CASLGLAGTDTQYF.

The rearrangement uses TRBV6-5 and TRBJ1-2, with unresolved D. Trimming shortened V by 0 bases and J by 3 bases, and 11 bases separated the two germline ends. CDR3 length: 15 residues. In germline, CDR1 is MNHEY, CDR2 SVGAGI. This chain's CDR3 is CASSYSTEGDYGYTF. The CDR3 bases are TGTGCCAGCAGTTACTCGACTGAAGGCGACTATGGCTACACCTTC.

The chain employs TRBV5-4 and TRBJ2-5; D is possibly TRBD1 (7 bases). Trimming took off 0 bases at V and 2 bases at J, with 14 bases between the two ends. The CDR3 runs 16 residues. Germline lookup yields CDR1 SGHNT and CDR2 YYREEE (reference sequence). For the CDR3, the DNA is TGTGCCAGCAGCTTGGTCCCCAGGGGGGCTCAAGAGACCCAGTACTTC. Translated, it gives CASSLVPRGAQETQYF.